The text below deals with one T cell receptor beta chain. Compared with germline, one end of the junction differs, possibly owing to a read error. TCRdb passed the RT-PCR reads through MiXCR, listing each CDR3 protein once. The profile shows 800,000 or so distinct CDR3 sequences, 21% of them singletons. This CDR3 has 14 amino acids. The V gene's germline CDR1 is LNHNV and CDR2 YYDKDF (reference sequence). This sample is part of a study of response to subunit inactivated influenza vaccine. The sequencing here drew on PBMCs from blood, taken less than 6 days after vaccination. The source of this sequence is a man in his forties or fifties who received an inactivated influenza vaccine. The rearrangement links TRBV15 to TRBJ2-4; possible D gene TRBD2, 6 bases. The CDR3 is CATSGEGLFDIQYF. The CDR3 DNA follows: TGTGCCACCAGCGGAGAGGGACTGTTTGACATTCAGTACTTC.